Listed here are 27 T cell receptor beta chains from one sample, sequenced in a study of T cells after yellow fever vaccination. TCRdb re-called the 5' RACE reads with MiXCR, one entry per CDR3 protein. The table has a few hundred thousand distinct CDR3 sequences, 4.1% seen once. Sample: PBMCs, taken 5 days after the yellow fever booster vaccination. The receptors were sampled from a man aged 18 to 29 who received the YFV17D yellow fever vaccine.

The chain carries TRBV7-9 and TRBJ1-6, with 9 bases matching TRBD1. The ends lost 1 base at V and 9 bases at J; junction bases unmatched: 4. CDR1 is SEHNR, CDR2 FQNEAQ, per germline (reference sequence). This CDR3 spans 15 amino acids. CDR3 amino acids: CASSLGDRETSPLHF. DNA for the CDR3: TGTGCCAGCAGCTTAGGGGACAGGGAAACTTCACCCCTCCACTTT.

CDR3 nucleotide sequence: TGTGCCAGCAGCGTAGTACCCGACAGGGACACTTCACCCCTCCACTTT. Translation: CASSVVPDRDTSPLHF. The chain carries TRBV9 and TRBJ1-6; 7 nucleotides align to TRBD1. Per the germline V gene, CDR1 is SGDLS and CDR2 is YYNGEE. V shed 0 bases, J shed 9 bases, and the junction held 9 bases outside the gene matches. The CDR3 sequence is 16 residues long. The entire variable domain, with the rest obtained from reference TRBV9 and TRBJ1-6, is as follows: DSGVTQTPKHLITATGQRVTLRCSPRSGDLSVYWYQQSLDQGLQFLIQYYNGEERAKGNILERFSAQQFPDLHSELNLSSLELGDSALYFCASSVVPDRDTSPLHFGNGTRLTVT.

This clonotype was observed a few times. The V call is TRBV9, the J call TRBJ2-3; TRBD2 might be the D (5 bases). The CDR3 covers 13 residues. Trimming removed 2 bases from V and 1 base from J, with 5 bases in between. Germline CDR1 SGDLS, CDR2 YYNGEE. The CDR3 reads CASSVSGTDTQYF. CDR3 in DNA: TGTGCCAGCAGCGTTAGCGGCACAGATACGCAGTATTTT.

The gene calls are TRBV19 and TRBJ2-4; TRBD2 agrees at 9 bases. The CDR3 sequence is 14 residues long. V lost 7 bases to trimming and J lost 3 bases; unmatched junction nucleotides: 4. Germline values: CDR1 LNHDA, CDR2 SQIVND (reference sequence). CDR3 in DNA: TGTGCCAGTATGCTAGCGGGAATCAAAAACATTCAGTACTTC. Residues: CASMLAGIKNIQYF.

The V call is TRBV7-9, the J call TRBJ1-1, with D possibly TRBD1 on 5 matching bases. V gave up 4 bases and J gave up 8 bases, with 17 bases separating them. Germline V gene data show CDR1 as SEHNR and CDR2 as FQNEAQ (reference sequence). This CDR3 contains 14 residues. This chain's CDR3 is CASSSEGSQVEAFF. The CDR3 DNA is TGTGCCAGCAGCTCAGAGGGGTCTCAGGTCGAAGCTTTCTTT.

This clonotype was counted many times. V usage is TRBV4-3 and J usage is TRBJ2-1, with 9 nucleotides matching TRBD1. CDR1 is LGHNA, CDR2 YSLEER, per germline. Trimming took 0 bases from V and 0 from J; bases not matched to a gene: 9. This CDR3 is built from 19 residues. CDR3 amino acids: CASSQETGQGYTSYNEQFF. The CDR3 coding sequence is TGCGCCAGCAGCCAAGAGACAGGACAGGGGTATACCTCCTACAATGAGCAGTTCTTC.

This clonotype was seen only a few times. The chain uses TRBV5-4 and TRBJ1-1; no definite D call. Germline lookup yields CDR1 SGHNT and CDR2 YYREEE (reference sequence). CDR3 length: 13 amino acids. V was trimmed by 7 bases and J by 2 bases, leaving 12 bases between them. CDR3 sequence reads: CASAAAENTEAFF. As DNA, the CDR3 is TGTGCCAGCGCGGCGGCAGAAAACACTGAAGCTTTCTTT.

The DNA of the CDR3 is TGTGCCAGCACCGACCCGCTCCGGGGGGGGACAAAAACCACCTACGAGCAGTACTTC. It specifies CASTDPLRGGTKTTYEQYF. This rearrangement joins TRBV6-2 or TRBV6-3 to TRBJ2-7, with TRBD2 matching 8 bases. V trimming: 7 bases; J trimming: 2 bases; junction bases outside the gene matches: 22. Germline CDR1 reads MNHEY; CDR2 reads SVGEGT. This CDR3 has 19 residues.

This clonotype occurred many times. CDR3 sequence: CASSLDRSGNTGELFF. The CDR3 DNA follows: TGTGCCAGCAGCTTAGATCGAAGCGGAAACACCGGGGAGCTGTTTTTT. The J gene is TRBJ2-2, the V gene TRBV11-2; D might be TRBD2 (5 bases). Trimming left V 0 bases short and J 2 bases short, with 10 bases between. Germline V gives CDR1 SGHAT, CDR2 FQNNGV. CDR3 length: 16 amino acids.

The sample holds many counts of this clonotype. CDR3 protein: CAISEGSYYGYTF. The DNA for the CDR3 is TGTGCCATCAGTGAGGGATCCTACTATGGCTACACCTTC. The chain employs TRBV10-3 and TRBJ1-2; D is ambiguous. This CDR3 region has 13 residues. Germline assignment: CDR1 ENHRY and CDR2 SYGVKD. V shed 2 bases and J shed 3 bases, with 7 bases lying between them.

This clonotype was recorded a few times. The V gene is TRBV4-3, the J gene TRBJ1-6; 11 nucleotides line up with TRBD1. V lost 3 bases, J lost 9 bases, and 4 bases stayed unmatched. Germline values: CDR1 LGHNA, CDR2 YSLEER. CDR3 length: 15 amino acids. For the CDR3, the DNA is TGCGCCAGCAGCCAGGGGGGGACAGGGGGTTCACCCCTCCACTTT. This sequence encodes CASSQGGTGGSPLHF.

V and J are TRBV5-1 and TRBJ1-4; the D gene is possibly TRBD1 (5 bases). This CDR3 comprises 15 residues. V was trimmed by 4 bases and J by 0 bases, leaving 10 bases between them. Germline loops: CDR1 SGHRS, CDR2 YFSETQ. In nucleotides, the CDR3 is TGCGCCAGCAGCGTCGGACACCCAACTAATGAAAAACTGTTTTTT. It translates to CASSVGHPTNEKLFF. The variable domain in full, with the rest retrieved from reference TRBV5-1 and TRBJ1-4, is KAGVTQTPRYLIKTRGQQVTLSCSPISGHRSVSWYQQTPGQGLQFLFEYFSETQRNKGNFPGRFSGRQFSNSRSEMNVSTLELGDSALYLCASSVGHPTNEKLFFGSGTQLSVL.

This clonotype was picked up many times. The chain is built from TRBV7-2 and TRBJ2-5; TRBD1 matches 8 bases. The germline CDR1 and CDR2 sequences are SGHTA and FQGNSA. The CDR3 totals 15 residues. V was pared by 5 bases and J by 2 bases, with 7 bases of the junction left unmatched. CDR3 sequence (DNA): TGTGCCAGCAGCCCCGCCCGGACAGGGCAAGAGACCCAGTACTTC. Protein product: CASSPARTGQETQYF.

The sample holds many counts of this clonotype. CDR3 nucleotide sequence: TGTGCCAGCAGCTTGACCCCTACAGTAGCCTACGAGCAGTACTTC. The encoded protein is CASSLTPTVAYEQYF. The rearrangement links TRBV5-5 to TRBJ2-7; unclear D gene. The CDR3 is 15 residues long. Germline CDR1 and CDR2: SGHKS and YYEKEE (reference sequence). Trimming removed 1 base from V and 2 bases from J, with 13 bases in between.

This clonotype came up many times. The gene calls are TRBV5-5 and TRBJ2-3, with TRBD2 identical over 10 bases. The CDR3 has 16 amino acids. Trimming took 5 bases from V and 4 from J; bases not matched to a gene: 10. Per germline, CDR1 SGHKS and CDR2 YYEKEE (reference sequence). The CDR3 bases are TGTGCCAGCAGGGTTGGGGCTAGCGGGGGCGCAGATACGCAGTATTTT. This codes for CASRVGASGGADTQYF. Full variable domain (remainder filled in from reference TRBV5-5 and TRBJ2-3): DAGVTQSPTHLIKTRGQQVTLRCSPISGHKSVSWYQQVLGQGPQFIFQYYEKEERGRGNFPDRFSARQFPNYSSELNVNALLLGDSALYLCASRVGASGGADTQYFGPGTRLTVL.

The chain recombines TRBV15 with TRBJ2-7; TRBD2 is a possible D gene (7 bases). The CDR3 spans 16 residues. Germline V gene data show CDR1 as LNHNV and CDR2 as YYDKDF (reference sequence). V lost 0 bases to trimming and J lost 5 bases, with 17 bases between them. The CDR3 DNA follows: TGTGCCACCAGCAGAGATCAGGACCGGGGGGCTGACGAGCAGTACTTC. Protein product: CATSRDQDRGADEQYF.

This clonotype has more than one count but fewer than ten. The V and J genes are TRBV24-1 and TRBJ1-1; 8 nucleotides align to TRBD1. V dropped 4 bases and J dropped 7; count of bases not matched to a gene: 1. Looked up from germline, CDR1 is KGHDR and CDR2 is SFDVKD. CDR3 size: 12 residues. This chain's CDR3 is CATSEGTGEAFF. The CDR3 nucleotides are TGTGCCACCAGTGAAGGGACAGGTGAAGCTTTCTTT.

The chain employs TRBV4-1 and TRBJ2-1; 9 bases align to TRBD2. Germline V lookup: CDR1 MGHRA, CDR2 YSYEKL. The ends lost 8 bases at V and 6 bases at J; junction bases unmatched: 17. CDR3 length: 17 amino acids. CDR3 in amino acids: CASAGGGGASNTNEQFF. The CDR3 bases are TGCGCCAGCGCGGGGGGCGGGGGGGCCTCGAATACCAATGAGCAGTTCTTC.

V usage is TRBV5-1 and J usage is TRBJ2-5; weak D call: TRBD2 (6 bases). The CDR3 runs 16 residues. With 3 bases removed from V and 5 bases from J, the gap between germline ends came to 20 bases. Per germline, CDR1 SGHRS and CDR2 YFSETQ. DNA for the CDR3: TGCGCCAGCAGCTCCCAGCCGTACGGGGCGGGGGAGACCCAGTACTTC. Protein sequence: CASSSQPYGAGETQYF. Combining the CDR3 with reference TRBV5-1 and TRBJ2-5 gives the whole variable domain KAGVTQTPRYLIKTRGQQVTLSCSPISGHRSVSWYQQTPGQGLQFLFEYFSETQRNKGNFPGRFSGRQFSNSRSEMNVSTLELGDSALYLCASSSQPYGAGETQYFGPGTRLLVL.

This CDR3 reads CASSQAPGGRDEQYF. The CDR3 bases are TGCGCCAGCAGCCAAGCCCCTGGGGGTCGGGACGAGCAGTACTTC. This rearrangement joins TRBV4-3 to TRBJ2-7; D could derive from TRBD1 or TRBD2 (5 bases each). The CDR3 has 15 residues. The ends were cut back, 1 base at V and 5 bases at J, with 15 bases in the middle. Per germline, CDR1 LGHNA and CDR2 YSLEER.

This clonotype was seen a handful of times. CDR3 loop: CASSYRSGGYTF. The CDR3 DNA reads as TGTGCCAGCAGTTACAGATCTGGGGGCTACACCTTC. The V call is TRBV6-2 or TRBV6-3, the J call TRBJ1-2, with D unresolved. The germline V gene has CDR1 MNHEY and CDR2 SVGEGT. The V gene lost 2 bases and the J gene lost 8 bases, with 9 bases spanning the gap. CDR3 length: 12 residues.

This clonotype was picked up a small number of times. The chain has TRBV7-2 and TRBJ1-5; possible D gene TRBD1, 6 bases. Trimming removed 7 bases at V and 5 bases at J, with 15 bases between. From germline, CDR1 is SGHTA and CDR2 FQGNSA. The CDR3 length is 14 residues. CDR3 residues: CASTQTGGYQPQHF. CDR3 bases: TGTGCCAGCACCCAGACGGGGGGCTATCAGCCCCAGCATTTT.

V and J are TRBV14 and TRBJ1-1, with D maybe TRBD1 (6 bases). V lost 0 bases to trimming and J lost 5 bases, with 10 bases between them. The germline V gene has CDR1 SGHDN and CDR2 FVKESK. CDR3 length equals 14 residues. CDR3 in DNA: TGTGCCAGCAGCCAAGAAGGGGGTTGGACTGAAGCTTTCTTT. As protein: CASSQEGGWTEAFF. Full variable domain (rest looked up from reference TRBV14 and TRBJ1-1): EAGVTQFPSHSVIEKGQTVTLRCDPISGHDNLYWYRRVMGKEIKFLLHFVKESKQDESGMPNNRFLAERTGGTYSTLKVQPAELEDSGVYFCASSQEGGWTEAFFGQGTRLTVV.

V usage is TRBV5-6 and J usage is TRBJ1-2; D is ambiguous. The CDR3 length is 14 residues. Germline V CDR1 and CDR2: SGHDT, YYEEEE. The V gene lost 0 bases and the J gene lost 5 bases, with 11 bases spanning the gap. The CDR3 region is CASSLGNFLYGYTF. CDR3 nucleotide sequence: TGTGCCAGCAGCTTGGGTAACTTCTTATATGGCTACACCTTC.

This clonotype was seen only a few times. The V gene is TRBV15, the J gene TRBJ1-3; 12 bases agree with TRBD1. V lost 6 bases to trimming and J lost 4 bases; unmatched junction nucleotides: 4. This CDR3 has 15 amino acids. Germline CDR1 LNHNV, CDR2 YYDKDF (reference sequence). CDR3: CATSRDRGLGNTIYF. CDR3 sequence (DNA): TGTGCCACCAGTCGGGACAGGGGGCTGGGAAACACCATATATTTT.

This chain joins TRBV15 and TRBJ2-7, with D hard to call. The CDR3 sequence is 13 residues long. In germline, CDR1 is LNHNV, CDR2 YYDKDF (reference sequence). V lost 0 bases to trimming and J lost 7 bases, with 10 bases between them. The CDR3 reads CATSRDPLREQYV. The CDR3 DNA reads as TGTGCCACCAGCAGAGATCCCCTGAGGGAGCAGTACGTC.

J is TRBJ2-6 and V is TRBV28; 7 bases align to TRBD1. Trimming cost V 2 bases and J 2 bases; bases outside gene matches: 9. The CDR3 spans 18 residues. Germline lookup yields CDR1 MDHEN and CDR2 SYDVKM. DNA for the CDR3: TGTGCCAGCAGTTTACCGACAGGGATCCCCCCTGGGGCCAACGTCCTGACTTTC. Translation gives CASSLPTGIPPGANVLTF.